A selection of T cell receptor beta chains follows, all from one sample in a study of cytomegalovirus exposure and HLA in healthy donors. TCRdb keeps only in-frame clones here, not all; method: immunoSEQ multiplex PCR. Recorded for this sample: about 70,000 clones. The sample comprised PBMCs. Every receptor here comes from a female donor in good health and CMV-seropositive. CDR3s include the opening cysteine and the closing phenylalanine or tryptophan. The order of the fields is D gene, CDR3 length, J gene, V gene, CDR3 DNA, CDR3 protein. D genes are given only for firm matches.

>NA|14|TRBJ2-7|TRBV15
TGTGCCACCAGGGGAGGGGGGATTCCCTACGAGCAGTACTTC
CATRGGGIPYEQYF
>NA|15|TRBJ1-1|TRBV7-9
TGTGCCAGCAGCTTACTCGGGGGGATGAACACTGAAGCTTTCTTT
CASSLLGGMNTEAFF
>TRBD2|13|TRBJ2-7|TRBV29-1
TGCAGCGTTCGGGGGGACGGTGCCTACGAGCAGTACTTC
CSVRGDGAYEQYF
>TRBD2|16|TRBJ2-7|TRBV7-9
TGTGCCAGCAGCTTTAGGGGTGAGCGGGATACAGGCGAGCAGTACTTC
CASSFRGERDTGEQYF
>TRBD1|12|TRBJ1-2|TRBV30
TGTGCCTGGAGCAGACAGGGTTCTGGCTACACCTTC
CAWSRQGSGYTF
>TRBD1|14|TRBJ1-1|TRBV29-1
TGCAGCGTTTTCAGACAGGGGAGATACACTGAAGCTTTCTTT
CSVFRQGRYTEAFF
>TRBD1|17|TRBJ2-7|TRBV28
TGTGCCAGCAGTCCGCCCGATCGACAGGGTTGGAACTACGAGCAGTACTTC
CASSPPDRQGWNYEQYF
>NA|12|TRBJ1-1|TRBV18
TGTGCCAGCTCCGACAGCAACAGAGAAGCTTTCTTT
CASSDSNREAFF
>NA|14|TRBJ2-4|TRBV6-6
TGTGCCAGCGAGGAGGGGTTAGCCAAAAACATTCAGTACTTC
CASEEGLAKNIQYF
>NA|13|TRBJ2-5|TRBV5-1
TGCGCCAGCAGCCGGGACTACCAAGAGACCCAGTACTTC
CASSRDYQETQYF
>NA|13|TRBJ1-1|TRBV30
TGTGCTCTCCAGCGGGAAGGGAACACTGAAGCTTTCTTT
CALQREGNTEAFF
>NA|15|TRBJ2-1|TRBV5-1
TGCGCCAGCAGCTCGGGACAAACCTCCTACAATGAGCAGTTCTTC
CASSSGQTSYNEQFF
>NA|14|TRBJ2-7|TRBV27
TGTGCCAGTTGCCGACAGCCATACCTCTACGAGCAGTACTTC
CASCRQPYLYEQYF
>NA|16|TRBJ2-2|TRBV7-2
TGTGCCAGCAGCTTAGTGACGGGAGTCTACACCGGGGAGCTGTTTTTT
CASSLVTGVYTGELFF
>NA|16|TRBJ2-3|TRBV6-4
TGTGCCAGCAGTGACTCCCTCCAGGGGAGCACAGATACGCAGTATTTT
CASSDSLQGSTDTQYF
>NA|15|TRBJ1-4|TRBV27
TGTGCCAGCAGTTACTATCAGGGGCCAAGTGAAAAACTGTTTTTT
CASSYYQGPSEKLFF
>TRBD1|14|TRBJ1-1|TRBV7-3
TGTGCCAGCAGCGCGGGACAGGGGGCCACTGAAGCTTTCTTT
CASSAGQGATEAFF
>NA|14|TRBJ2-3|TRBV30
TGTGCCTGGAGTGCTGGTAGCACGGCGGATACGCAGTATTTT
CAWSAGSTADTQYF
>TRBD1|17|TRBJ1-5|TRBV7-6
TGTGCCAGCAGCCAAGTAATGCAGGGGGCATCCAATCAGCCCCAGCATTTT
CASSQVMQGASNQPQHF
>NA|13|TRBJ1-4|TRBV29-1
TGCAGCGTTGGGGCAGGGCCTAATGAAAAACTGTTTTTT
CSVGAGPNEKLFF
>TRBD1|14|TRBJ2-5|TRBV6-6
TGTGCCAGCAGATATGACAGGGTGGGCGAGACCCAGTACTTC
CASRYDRVGETQYF
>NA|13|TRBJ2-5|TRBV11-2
TGTGCCAGCAGCCCGAGCCGAGCGGAGACCCAGTACTTC
CASSPSRAETQYF
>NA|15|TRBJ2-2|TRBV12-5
TGTGCTAGTGGCCTGGGCTTCGCGAACACCGGGGAGCTGTTTTTT
CASGLGFANTGELFF
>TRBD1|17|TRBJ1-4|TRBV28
TGTGCCAGCAGTTTATGGACAGGGTGGGCAACTAATGAAAAACTGTTTTTT
CASSLWTGWATNEKLFF